Below, 20 T cell receptor beta chains from the same sample are listed, as sequenced in a study of blood T cell repertoires in COVID-19. Only in-frame clones appear in the TCRdb table, and some are missing; sequencing was by immunoSEQ multiplex PCR. The sample has some 270,000 clones, approximately 84% seen once. Sequences were obtained from PBMCs or T cells enriched from blood (not recorded which). Receptors were obtained from a woman between 45 and 60 years old who had been exposed to COVID-19.

This chain connects TRBV2 to TRBJ2-7; tentatively, D is TRBD1 (6 bases). V lost 5 bases and J lost 7, with 15 bases in between. This CDR3 has 13 amino acids. Germline lookup yields CDR1 SNHLY and CDR2 FYNNEI. The DNA of the CDR3 is TGTGCCAGCAGTCTTGACAGGCTCGGGGAGCAGTACTTC. This encodes CASSLDRLGEQYF. Supplemented by reference TRBV2 and TRBJ2-7, the full variable domain reads EPEVTQTPSHQVTQMGQEVILRCVPISNHLYFYWYRQILGQKVEFLVSFYNNEISEKSEIFDDQFSVERPDGSNFTLKIRSTKLEDSAMYFCASSLDRLGEQYFGPGTRLTVT.

This clone was detected a few times. CDR3 region: CASSSPSGGVRKETQYF. The CDR3 DNA reads TGTGCCAGCAGTTCCCCGAGCGGCGGAGTTAGGAAAGAGACCCAGTACTTC. The chain has TRBV28 and TRBJ2-5; D possibly corresponds to TRBD2 (5 bases). From germline, CDR1 is MDHEN and CDR2 SYDVKM. This CDR3 is built from 17 residues. Trimming took 4 bases from V and 3 from J, leaving 21 bases between them.

This rearrangement joins TRBV6-2 or TRBV6-3 to TRBJ1-1, with a possible D match to TRBD1 (6 bases). The CDR3 consists of 16 residues. V dropped 4 bases and J dropped 2 bases, with 17 bases sitting between them. Germline V gene data show CDR1 as MNHEY and CDR2 as SVGEGT. For the CDR3, the DNA is TGTGCCAGCAGTTTACTCTCTGGGGGCCCCAACACTGAAGCTTTCTTT. Translation: CASSLLSGGPNTEAFF.

V usage is TRBV24-1 and J usage is TRBJ1-2, with D hard to call. The V end was cut by 2 bases, the J end by 4 bases, with 10 bases between. The CDR3 spans 14 residues. The germline CDR1 and CDR2 sequences are KGHDR and SFDVKD. The CDR3 bases are TGTGCCACCAGTGATTCATTACTATCCTATGGCTACACCTTC. Translated, it gives CATSDSLLSYGYTF.

This CDR3 reads CASSATGTGLTEAFF. CDR3 in DNA: TGTGCCAGCAGCGCAACCGGGACAGGGTTGACTGAAGCTTTCTTT. The chain combines TRBV9 with TRBJ1-1; TRBD1 aligns across 9 bases. Losses at the gene ends were 3 bases for V and 5 bases for J; bases not matched to a gene: 8. This CDR3 comprises 15 residues. Germline V CDR1 and CDR2: SGDLS, YYNGEE.

The chain combines TRBV6-5 with TRBJ2-5; 7 bases are shared with TRBD2. The germline V gene encodes CDR1 MNHEY and CDR2 SVGAGI. The CDR3 loop spans 14 amino acids. J was trimmed by 6 bases and V by 4 bases; bases with no gene match: 8. The CDR3 sequence is CASSFRTSPKTQYF. As DNA, the CDR3 is TGTGCCAGCAGTTTCAGGACTAGTCCGAAGACCCAGTACTTC.

The chain combines TRBV5-1 with TRBJ1-1; TRBD1 is a possible D gene (6 bases). The length of the CDR3 is 14 residues. The V and J ends lost 2 bases and 3 bases respectively, with 11 bases between them. Germline lookup yields CDR1 SGHRS and CDR2 YFSETQ. CDR3 nucleotide sequence: TGCGCCAGCAGCTTACCCGGACAGTACACTGAAGCTTTCTTT. Protein: CASSLPGQYTEAFF.

The chain combines TRBV19 with TRBJ1-1, with 10 bases aligning to TRBD1. V was clipped by 5 bases and J by 4 bases; unmatched bases: 13. This CDR3 spans 17 amino acids. The germline V gene encodes CDR1 LNHDA and CDR2 SQIVND (reference sequence). CDR3 in amino acids: CASSRRDRGRGGTEAFF. The CDR3 nucleotides are TGTGCCAGTAGTCGCCGGGACAGGGGCAGGGGCGGCACTGAAGCTTTCTTT.

The genes are TRBV7-3 and TRBJ2-5; 9 nucleotides agree with TRBD2. Germline V lookup: CDR1 SGHTA, CDR2 FQGTGA. The J segment lost 1 base and the V segment lost 5 bases, leaving 5 bases of the junction unmatched. The CDR3 contains 15 residues. In DNA form, the CDR3 reads TGTGCCAGCAGCCCTACTAGCGGGTCCCAAGAGACCCAGTACTTC. Translation: CASSPTSGSQETQYF. The variable domain in full, with the rest retrieved from reference TRBV7-3 and TRBJ2-5, is GAGVSQTPSNKVTEKGKYVELRCDPISGHTALYWYRQSLGQGPEFLIYFQGTGAADDSGLPNDRFFAVRPEGSVSTLKIQRTERGDSAVYLCASSPTSGSQETQYFGPGTRLLVL.

The rearrangement uses TRBV9 and TRBJ1-2, with D perhaps TRBD1 (5 bases). Germline V gives CDR1 SGDLS, CDR2 YYNGEE. The CDR3 covers 15 residues. Deletions cut 4 bases from V and 4 bases from J, with 17 bases between. CDR3 protein: CASSNTGAFFYGYTF. The CDR3 bases are TGTGCCAGCAGCAACACAGGTGCCTTTTTCTATGGCTACACCTTC.

This clone has just one count. The gene calls are TRBV6-5 and TRBJ2-5, with TRBD1 matching over 7 bases. J lost 7 bases, V lost 5 bases, and 13 bases had no gene match. The CDR3 contains 15 residues. Germline lookup yields CDR1 MNHEY and CDR2 SVGAGI. The CDR3 reads CASSRKGAGVGTQYF. CDR3 bases: TGTGCCAGCAGTCGAAAGGGGGCTGGGGTGGGGACCCAGTACTTC.

This clone was detected once. This chain connects TRBV7-6 to TRBJ2-3; 11 nucleotides align to TRBD2. The CDR3 contains 17 residues. The junction had 5 bases not matched to a gene; V was cut back by 1 base and J by 2 bases. Per the germline V gene, CDR1 is SGHVS and CDR2 is FNYEAQ. In DNA form, the CDR3 reads TGTGCCAGCAGCTTAGGCGGGACTAGCGGTACCACAGATACGCAGTATTTT. Protein: CASSLGGTSGTTDTQYF.

The chain is built from TRBV18 and TRBJ2-7, with 9 bases matching TRBD1. This CDR3 comprises 16 residues. Germline values: CDR1 KGHSH, CDR2 LQKENI. V was clipped by 3 bases and J by 0 bases; unmatched bases: 6. DNA for the CDR3: TGTGCCAGCTCACCCCGACAGGGGGTTACCTCCTACGAGCAGTACTTC. Amino acids: CASSPRQGVTSYEQYF.

V and J are TRBV10-3 and TRBJ2-1; maybe TRBD2 (5 bases). The V and J ends lost 8 bases and 7 bases respectively, with 12 bases between them. The germline CDR1 and CDR2 sequences are ENHRY and SYGVKD. There are 12 residues in the CDR3. The CDR3 coding sequence is TGTGCCATCTCCCCCGGGGTGAATGAGCAGTTCTTC. Translation gives CAISPGVNEQFF.

This chain uses TRBV5-1 with TRBJ1-1; 7 bases are a match to TRBD1. Germline V CDR1 and CDR2: SGHRS, YFSETQ. This CDR3 is 15 amino acids long. V lost 4 bases, J lost 0 bases, and 6 bases stayed unmatched. The chain's CDR3 is CASSPSGGMNTEAFF. The CDR3 DNA follows: TGCGCCAGCAGCCCCTCAGGGGGAATGAACACTGAAGCTTTCTTT.

The chain carries TRBV6-5 and TRBJ2-5; 8 nucleotides match TRBD2. V shed 5 bases, J shed 8 bases, and the junction held 10 bases outside the gene matches. This CDR3 is built from 14 residues. CDR1 MNHEY and CDR2 SVGAGI come from the germline V gene. In DNA form, the CDR3 reads TGTGCCAGCAGTCGTACGGGACTAGTTGGAACCCAGTACTTC. Its protein is CASSRTGLVGTQYF.

The chain uses TRBV19 and TRBJ1-5; D not resolved. The CDR3 is made up of 13 amino acids. Trimming shortened V by 7 bases and J by 4 bases, and 11 bases separated the two germline ends. Germline V gives CDR1 LNHDA, CDR2 SQIVND (reference sequence). The CDR3 loop reads CASNGGRNQPQHF. In DNA, the CDR3 is TGTGCCAGTAATGGAGGGAGGAATCAGCCCCAGCATTTT.

The chain joins TRBV30 to TRBJ2-2; 9 bases line up with TRBD1. Trimming removed 7 bases from V and 4 bases from J; junction bases left unmatched: 7. CDR1 GTSNPN and CDR2 SVGIG come from the germline V gene (reference sequence). CDR3 size: 14 residues. CDR3 in DNA: TGTGCCTCTCCGGGACAGGGTACCACCGGGGAGCTGTTTTTT. Translating gives CASPGQGTTGELFF.

V and J are TRBV29-1 and TRBJ2-1, with 8 nucleotides matching TRBD1. With V trimmed by 6 bases and J by 8 bases, 3 bases remained unmatched. The germline CDR1 and CDR2 sequences are SQVTM and ANQGSEA. This CDR3 comprises 11 residues. This CDR3 is CSVQGAYEQFF. The DNA of the CDR3 is TGCAGCGTGCAGGGGGCTTATGAGCAGTTCTTC.

CDR3 sequence reads: CASSLAAGSSYNEQFF. The CDR3 DNA reads as TGCGCCAGCAGCTTGGCGGCGGGCAGCTCCTACAATGAGCAGTTCTTC. The chain joins TRBV5-1 to TRBJ2-1; possible D gene TRBD2, 5 bases. This CDR3 is built from 16 residues. Between the trimmed V and J ends, which lost 0 bases and 0 bases, there was a span of 10 bases. Per the germline V gene, CDR1 is SGHRS and CDR2 is YFSETQ.